This T cell receptor beta chain stems from a study of blood T cell repertoires in COVID-19 (dated by TCRdb to the early 2020s). Context from the whole study: The collaborator samples originated in the United States, Italy and Spain and spanned the acute and convalescent phases of COVID-19. The prospective study material was composed of cDNA or gDNA derived from T cells, B-cell-depleted T cells, or PBMCs. Subjects who had been exposed to COVID-19, were actively infected with it, or had recovered from it provided the deeply sampled blood TCRbeta repertoires that made up the dataset. A freely available public database, intended as a resource for researchers studying the immune response to SARS-CoV-2, is where the repertoires were released. The samples were drawn from two sources: the first 160 participants of the ongoing ImmuneRACE study, and over 950 subjects contributed by 6 global collaborators. Sample metadata almost always included a de-identified subject ID, COVID-19 status, age in years and sex. HLA class I and class II types, where available, came from metadata supplied by the sample provider rather than from assay-based typing.

A second Seattle source provided samples from volunteer blood donors who had recovered from COVID-19. Whole blood was collected in K2EDTA tubes by collaborating institutions according to the institutions' own protocols. Collaborator samples were shipped for TCRbeta analysis as frozen whole blood, isolated PBMCs, or DNA extracted from either sample type. V and J are truncated by 3 bases and 1 base respectively, leaving an intervening sequence of 12 bases. CDR1 and CDR2 are read off the germline V gene as KGHSH and LQKENI. From cysteine to phenylalanine, the CDR3 is 15 amino acids long. Of all the DNA, just the CDR3 is kept, 45 bases in frame from base 1. This clone was found once. Which antigen it targets is not known. No much larger clone is present one base from it, and per-base qualities are unavailable. Study-wide conclusions, independent of this receptor: How much clinical and demographic metadata was included differed by source and by participant, and the metadata was provided uncurated.

TCRbeta CDR3 regions were amplified from genomic DNA by means of the immunoSEQ Assay, a bias-controlled multiplex PCR. The paper's data handling went like this. Within the assay, amplification of reference gene primers was used to estimate how many nucleated cells each sample contained. Sequence reads were collapsed and filtered to measure the absolute abundance of every unique TCRbeta CDR3 rearrangement. For each sample, productive Simpson clonality was calculated by taking the square root of Simpson's diversity index across productive rearrangements. The source is immuneACCESS, and TCRdb retained only in-frame sequences with V and J called. Part of the clones is not carried over; for the studies checked, unresolved V genes explain less than half of this, and the remainder is unexplained. D and trimming were read from the DNA, whereas the V and J calls and clone size are those reported in that table. The sample data list about 230,000 clones, and around 84% of these were observed just once. 2% to 2.5% of the sample comes from the top ten.

The sequence derives from a man aged 35 to 55 who had recovered from COVID-19. The specimen was peripheral blood. The receptor chain draws on TRBV18 and TRBJ1-1; a confident D gene designation cannot be given. The bases are TGTGCCAGCTCACCCGCGGGCAGAAGGAACACTGAAGCTTTCTTT. The resulting protein is CASSPAGRRNTEAFF. The CDR3 plus the reference TRBV18 and TRBJ1-1 genes for the other parts give the full variable domain: NAGVMQNPRHLVRRRGQEARLRCSPMKGHSHVYWYRQLPEEGLKFMVYLQKENIIDESGMPKERFSAEFPKEGPSILRIQQVVRGDSAAYFCASSPAGRRNTEAFFGQGTRLTVV.